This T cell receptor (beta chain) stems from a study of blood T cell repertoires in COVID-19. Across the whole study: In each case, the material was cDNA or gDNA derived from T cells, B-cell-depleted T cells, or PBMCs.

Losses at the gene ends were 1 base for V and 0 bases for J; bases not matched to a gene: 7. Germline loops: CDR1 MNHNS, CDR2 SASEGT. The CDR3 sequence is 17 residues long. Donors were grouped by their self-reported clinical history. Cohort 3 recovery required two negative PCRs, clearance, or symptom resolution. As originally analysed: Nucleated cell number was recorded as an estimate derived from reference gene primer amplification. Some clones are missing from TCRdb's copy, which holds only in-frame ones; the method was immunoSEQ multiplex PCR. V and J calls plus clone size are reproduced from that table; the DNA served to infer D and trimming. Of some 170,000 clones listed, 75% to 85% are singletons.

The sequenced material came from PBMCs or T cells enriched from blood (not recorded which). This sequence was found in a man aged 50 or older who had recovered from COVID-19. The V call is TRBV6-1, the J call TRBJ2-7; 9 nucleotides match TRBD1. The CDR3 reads CASSEVGTGRSSYEQYF. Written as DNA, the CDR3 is TGTGCCAGCAGTGAAGTAGGGACAGGGAGGAGCTCCTACGAGCAGTACTTC.